This is a list of T cell receptor beta chains from one sample in a study of CD8+ T cells in alopecia areata. Clones were read by immunoSEQ multiplex PCR, and TCRdb kept only the in-frame ones, dropping some. The data contain 100,000 or so clones, 55% to 75% of them singletons. The material sequenced was CD8+ T cells sorted from blood, taken between weeks 55 and 65, from a patient treated with tofacitinib. These receptors were taken from a human donor with alopecia areata. Each CDR3 is given with its conserved first and last residue. D genes are given only for firm matches. A row's size may be missing; if present it is once, few, many or a size class.

TRBV21-1	TRBJ2-7	NA	NA	CASSKEGRPPYEQYF	TGTGCCAGCAGCAAAGAGGGACGGCCACCCTACGAGCAGTACTTC
TRBV7-9	TRBJ2-7	NA	NA	CASSHRSGPSYEQYF	TGTGCCAGCAGCCATAGGTCGGGACCGAGCTACGAGCAGTACTTC
TRBV25-1	TRBJ2-1	few	TRBD1	CATQGGWVVEQFF	TGTGCCACTCAAGGGGGCTGGGTAGTTGAGCAGTTCTTC
TRBV9	TRBJ2-3	NA	NA	CASSFSTRYPDTQYF	TGTGCCAGCAGCTTCTCGACTAGGTACCCAGATACGCAGTATTTT
TRBV10-2	TRBJ2-1	few	NA	CAAAAGQRDEQFF	TGCGCCGCCGCAGCGGGCCAACGGGATGAGCAGTTCTTC
TRBV5-1	TRBJ2-3	NA	TRBD1	CASSSDRGDTQYF	TGCGCCAGCAGCTCGGACAGGGGTGATACGCAGTATTTT
TRBV4-1	TRBJ2-7	NA	TRBD1	CASSQGDRVGYEQYF	TGCGCCAGCAGCCAAGGGGACAGGGTGGGTTACGAGCAGTACTTC
TRBV2	TRBJ2-2	NA	TRBD2	CASRKGLAGMNTGELFF	TGTGCCAGCAGGAAGGGACTAGCGGGGATGAACACCGGGGAGCTGTTTTTT
TRBV4-1	TRBJ2-7	NA	NA	CASSQEHFFSGVEQYF	TGCGCCAGCAGCCAAGAACACTTCTTTTCTGGGGTCGAGCAGTACTTC
TRBV5-1	TRBJ2-6	NA	NA	CATTELYRVGANVLTF	TGCGCCACCACGGAACTGTACAGGGTTGGGGCCAACGTCCTGACTTTC
TRBV27	TRBJ1-2	NA	TRBD1	CASSLTGGSYGYTF	TGTGCCAGCAGTTTAACAGGGGGCAGCTATGGCTACACCTTC
TRBV7-8	TRBJ2-4	NA	TRBD1	CASSTRDSKNIQYF	TGTGCCAGCAGCACCCGGGACAGCAAAAACATTCAGTACTTC
TRBV20-1	TRBJ2-3	NA	NA	CSARRPLTQYF	TGCAGTGCTAGGCGGCCTTTGACGCAGTATTTT
TRBV27	TRBJ1-1	few	NA	CASSSPPDNFF	TGTGCCAGCAGTTCACCCCCAGACAACTTCTTT
TRBV7-2	TRBJ2-1	few	NA	CASSFEAADNEQFF	TGTGCCAGCAGCTTCGAAGCGGCGGACAATGAGCAGTTCTTC
TRBV19	TRBJ2-3	few	TRBD2	CASRAGGHTDTQYF	TGTGCCAGTAGAGCGGGGGGGCACACAGATACGCAGTATTTT
TRBV25-1	TRBJ1-2	NA	NA	CASGVGRGGYTF	TGTGCCAGCGGTGTTGGGAGGGGTGGCTACACCTTC
TRBV5-1	TRBJ2-7	NA	NA	CASSYLADSYEQYF	TGCGCCAGCAGCTACCTGGCGGACTCCTACGAGCAGTACTTC
TRBV7-9	TRBJ1-5	NA	TRBD1	CASSLGRGLQPQHF	TGTGCCAGCAGCTTAGGGAGGGGGCTTCAGCCCCAGCATTTT
TRBV5-1	TRBJ2-7	NA	TRBD1	CASSAPGTGNYEQYF	TGCGCCAGCAGCGCACCCGGGACAGGGAACTACGAGCAGTACTTC
TRBV13	TRBJ1-2	NA	TRBD1	CASSDRDYGYTF	TGTGCCAGCAGCGACAGGGACTATGGCTACACCTTC
TRBV2	TRBJ1-2	NA	NA	CASSLPRDTFDYGYTF	TGTGCCAGCAGCCTACCCCGGGACACCTTTGACTATGGCTACACCTTC
TRBV6-5	TRBJ2-5	few	NA	CASSSTNQETQYF	TGTGCCAGCAGTTCAACTAACCAAGAGACCCAGTACTTC